Sequencing of this T cell receptor (beta chain) was carried out in a study of shared clonotypes between healthy human individuals (dated by TCRdb to the early 2020s). Context from the whole study: Three men and a couple of women, aged 18 to 49 years, made up the cohort. Different laboratories and diverse techniques were used to prepare libraries and sequence TCR repertoires, to increase sequencing depth and limit assay-specific biases. Each donor's leukapheresis produced roughly between roughly 0.9 and 9 billion PBMCs. The study deeply sequenced blood TCR repertoires of about 5 healthy adults to estimate repertoire size and the extent of clonotype sharing between individuals.

Paper-wide results and their limitations: Because the study included a small number of donors, the genetic and exposure-history diversity represented was limited. Pairwise subsampling led to the expectation that sequencing depth would affect the degree of clonotype sharing among donors. Sampling was restricted to blood, and TCR repertoires in tissue are likely to differ from TCR repertoires in blood.

Via the germline V gene, CDR1 is SNHLY and CDR2 FYNNEI. V is clipped by 6 bases and J by 4 bases, and the sequence between their germline boundaries is 10 bases long. From its cysteine to its phenylalanine, the CDR3 spans 13 amino acids. Only CDR3 DNA remains: 39 bases, in frame from the first base. TCR CDR3 regions were amplified from genomic DNA by multiplex PCR using the deep immunoSEQ assay. For each cell subset, the extracted genomic DNA was distributed evenly across all wells of several immunoSEQ 96-well plates, and each plate served as one replicate. For unsorted PBMC, around 300 ng of genomic DNA, equivalent to around 30,000 T cell genomes, went into each replicate PCR. Ten immunoSEQ deep assay plates were used to sequence the unsorted PBMC genomic DNA. Purified libraries were quantified with a Qubit 3.0 fluorometer, sized on a Bioanalyzer 2100, and re-quantified with the KAPA Library Quantification kit. A separate single-read 150-cycle Illumina NextSeq 550 flow cell was used to sequence each immunoSEQ 96-well plate. Regarding the original processing steps: Because the immunoSEQ output held only junctional sequences and lacked quality scores, the filtering could not match the filtering applied to full-length reads. To assign V/J genes and CDR3, sequences were annotated using PyIR, a Python wrapper for IgBLAST v1.9, with IMGT germline references. Reads were filtered out if the reads had weak V/J assignments (E-value above 1e-6), no CDR3, stop codons, out-of-frame junctions, or ambiguous translated residues. A V3J clonotype was defined by an identical inferred V gene, J gene, and CDR3 amino acid sequence. Percentage overlap between repertoires was computed as shared unique clonotypes divided by the size of the smaller repertoire. Richness of each repertoire was evaluated using RTK rarefaction, the Chao1 estimator, and Recon v2.1 estimates of unobserved clonotypes. The table was pulled from immuneACCESS by TCRdb, which kept in-frame rearrangements only. Such tables lose some clones; where checked, under half of the loss comes from unresolved V genes, and the rest has no known cause. V and J calls and clone size are as listed in that table; D and trimming were resolved from the DNA. The sample contains 490,000 or so clones, roughly four fifths of them found a single time. The top ten clones comprise under 15% of the sample.

Remarks on this clone: Which antigen it targets is not known. Base quality data are lacking; no much larger clone is found one base away.

Healthy HIV-negative adults with no recently reported acute infections or vaccinations were included as donors. Every donor was a Caucasian adult residing in Nashville, Tennessee, USA. For unsorted samples, 90 million to 95 million PBMCs were counted, and genomic DNA was extracted using the QIAamp DNA Blood Mini kit. Blood was collected by leukapheresis, and PBMCs were isolated by Ficoll-Histopaque density gradient centrifugation and then cryopreserved in liquid nitrogen vapor phase. The source material was PBMCs. The source is a woman between 35 and 50 years old in good health. Some clones in this sample may be carry-over from other donors' samples. The chain couples TRBV2 to TRBJ1-5, and possibly TRBD1, on 5 matching bases. The encoded CDR3 is CASSVTENQPQHF. The base sequence is TGTGCCAGCAGCGTGACAGAAAATCAGCCCCAGCATTTT.